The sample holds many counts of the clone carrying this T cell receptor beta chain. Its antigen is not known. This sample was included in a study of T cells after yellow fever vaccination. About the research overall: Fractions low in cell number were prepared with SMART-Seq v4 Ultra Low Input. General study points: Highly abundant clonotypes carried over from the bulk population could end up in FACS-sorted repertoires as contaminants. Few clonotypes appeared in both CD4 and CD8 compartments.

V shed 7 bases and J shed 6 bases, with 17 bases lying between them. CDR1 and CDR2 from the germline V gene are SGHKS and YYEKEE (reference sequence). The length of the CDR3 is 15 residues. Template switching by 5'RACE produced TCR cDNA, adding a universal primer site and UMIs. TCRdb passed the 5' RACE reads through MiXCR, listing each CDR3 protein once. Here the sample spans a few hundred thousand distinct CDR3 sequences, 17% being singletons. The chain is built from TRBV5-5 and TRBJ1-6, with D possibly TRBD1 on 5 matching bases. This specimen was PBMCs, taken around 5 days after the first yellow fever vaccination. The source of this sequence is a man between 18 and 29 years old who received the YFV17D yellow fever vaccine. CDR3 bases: TGTGCCAGCGCGGCAGGGCCAATTCGTAATTCACCCCTCCACTTT. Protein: CASAAGPIRNSPLHF.